The clone carrying this T cell receptor beta chain has ten or more counts. This beta chain turned up in a library designed for alpha chains; as an off-target read, its abundance says little. This sample was taken from a study of spatial heterogeneity in lung cancer. Turning to the study itself: Beta-chain sequences were consistently detected more often than alpha-chain sequences. A unique TCR and UMI combination showed up more than ten times in raw reads, on average.

Individual TCR cDNA molecules each bore their own unique molecular identifier. Using its own MiXCR run on the 5' RACE reads, TCRdb lists one record per CDR3 protein. The data contain 2,500 to 4,000 distinct CDR3 sequences, around 3.3% of them singletons. V lost 1 base and J 0 bases, leaving 3 bases between the germline ends. The CDR3 length is 14 residues. Regarding time point: sample taken at primary tumor resection. Unsorted samples of tumor, nontumor lung or frozen PBMC had their whole RNA sequenced. Sample: lung tissue, taken at surgery. The clonotype originates from a human donor with early-stage non-small cell lung cancer. The chain recombines TRBV12-3 or TRBV12-4 with TRBJ2-2; the D is unclear. In DNA, the CDR3 is TGTGCCAGCAGTTTAGGCGCGAACACCGGGGAGCTGTTTTTT. This gives the protein CASSLGANTGELFF.